This note documents a single TCR beta chain sequence. This record comes from a study of blood T cell repertoires in COVID-19. Sequencing was performed with immunoSEQ multiplex PCR; in TCRdb, only in-frame clones are kept and a portion is missing. The repertoire consists of 80,000 to 95,000 clones, with about 86% occurring once and the leading ten covering about 20%. V gave up 6 bases and J gave up 6 bases; unmatched junction bases: 11. Germline CDR1 WSHSY, CDR2 SAAADI. The CDR3 has 15 amino acids. The sequence was collected from a woman of 80 years or more in a cohort sampled during active or convalescent COVID-19. Sequencing used peripheral blood. The chain links TRBV10-2 to TRBJ2-1, with 7 nucleotides matching TRBD2. In DNA form, the CDR3 reads TGCGCCAGCAGACATCGGGACTACCAAGGCAATGAGCAGTTCTTC. Its protein is CASRHRDYQGNEQFF.